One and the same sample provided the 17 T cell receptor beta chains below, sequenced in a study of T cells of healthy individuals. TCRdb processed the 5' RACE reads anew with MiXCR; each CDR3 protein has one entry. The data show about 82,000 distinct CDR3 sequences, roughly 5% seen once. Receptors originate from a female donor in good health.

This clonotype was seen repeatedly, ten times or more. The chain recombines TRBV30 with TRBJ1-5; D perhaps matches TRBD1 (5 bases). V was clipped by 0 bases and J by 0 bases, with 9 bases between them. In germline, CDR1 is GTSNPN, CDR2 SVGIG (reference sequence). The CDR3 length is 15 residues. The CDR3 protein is CAWSVGTVSNQPQHF. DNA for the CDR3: TGTGCCTGGAGTGTAGGGACGGTTAGCAATCAGCCCCAGCATTTT.

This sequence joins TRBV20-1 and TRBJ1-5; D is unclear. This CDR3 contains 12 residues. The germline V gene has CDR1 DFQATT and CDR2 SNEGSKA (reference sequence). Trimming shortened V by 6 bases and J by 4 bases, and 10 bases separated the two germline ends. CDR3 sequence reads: CSALQENQPQHF. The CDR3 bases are TGCAGTGCCCTCCAGGAGAATCAGCCCCAGCATTTT.

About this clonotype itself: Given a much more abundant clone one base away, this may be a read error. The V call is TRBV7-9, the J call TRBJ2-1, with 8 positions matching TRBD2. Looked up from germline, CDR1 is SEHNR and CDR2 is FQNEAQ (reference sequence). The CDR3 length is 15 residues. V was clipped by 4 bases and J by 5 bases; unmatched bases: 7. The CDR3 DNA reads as TGTGCCAGCAGCTCTCCGGGACTAGGTAACAATGAGCAGTTCTTC. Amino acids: CASSSPGLGNNEQFF.

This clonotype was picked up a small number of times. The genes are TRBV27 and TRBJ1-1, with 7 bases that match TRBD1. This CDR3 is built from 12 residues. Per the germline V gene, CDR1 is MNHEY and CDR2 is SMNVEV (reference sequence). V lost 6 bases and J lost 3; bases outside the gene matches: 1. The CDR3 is CASRTGYTEAFF. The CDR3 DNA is TGTGCCAGCAGGACAGGGTACACTGAAGCTTTCTTT.

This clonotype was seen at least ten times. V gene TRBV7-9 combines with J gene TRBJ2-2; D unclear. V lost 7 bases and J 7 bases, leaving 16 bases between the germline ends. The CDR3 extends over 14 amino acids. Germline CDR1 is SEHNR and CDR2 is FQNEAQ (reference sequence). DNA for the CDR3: TGTGCCAGCACCGAAAACTTAGGGATCGGGGAGCTGTTTTTT. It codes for CASTENLGIGELFF.

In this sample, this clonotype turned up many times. DNA of the CDR3: TGTGCCAGCAGCTTAGTGACAGGTCCAGGGGGCTACACCTTC. Translating it yields CASSLVTGPGGYTF. The J gene is TRBJ1-2, the V gene TRBV7-2, with a weak D call TRBD1 (6 bases). Looked up from germline, CDR1 is SGHTA and CDR2 is FQGNSA. The CDR3 contains 14 residues. V was shortened by 1 base and J by 8 bases, with 14 bases between the two germline ends.

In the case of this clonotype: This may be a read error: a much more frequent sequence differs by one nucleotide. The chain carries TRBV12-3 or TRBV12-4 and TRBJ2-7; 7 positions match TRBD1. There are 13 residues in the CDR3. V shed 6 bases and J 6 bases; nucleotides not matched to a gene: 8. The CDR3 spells CASSRVQGSEQYF. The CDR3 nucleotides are TGTGCCAGCAGCAGAGTACAGGGGTCCGAGCAGTACTTC.

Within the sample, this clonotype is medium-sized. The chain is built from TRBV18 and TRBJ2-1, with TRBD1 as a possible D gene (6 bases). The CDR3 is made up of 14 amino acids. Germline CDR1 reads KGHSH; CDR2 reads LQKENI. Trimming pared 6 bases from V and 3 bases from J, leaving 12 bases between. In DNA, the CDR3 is TGTGCCAGCTCTTATACAGGGTACTACAATGAGCAGTTCTTC. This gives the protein CASSYTGYYNEQFF.

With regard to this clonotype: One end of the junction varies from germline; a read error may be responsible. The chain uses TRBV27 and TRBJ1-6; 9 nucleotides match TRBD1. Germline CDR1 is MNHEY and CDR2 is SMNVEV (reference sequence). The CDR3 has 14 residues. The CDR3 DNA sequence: TGTGCCAGCAGCTTGGACAGGGGAGGATCACCCCTCAACTTT. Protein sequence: CASSLDRGGSPLNF.

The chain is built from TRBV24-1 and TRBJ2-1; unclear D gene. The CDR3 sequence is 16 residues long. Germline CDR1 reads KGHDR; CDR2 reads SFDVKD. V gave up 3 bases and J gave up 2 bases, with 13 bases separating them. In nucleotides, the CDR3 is TGTGCCACCAGTGATATACCCAACCCGGCCTACAATGAGCAGTTCTTC. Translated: CATSDIPNPAYNEQFF.

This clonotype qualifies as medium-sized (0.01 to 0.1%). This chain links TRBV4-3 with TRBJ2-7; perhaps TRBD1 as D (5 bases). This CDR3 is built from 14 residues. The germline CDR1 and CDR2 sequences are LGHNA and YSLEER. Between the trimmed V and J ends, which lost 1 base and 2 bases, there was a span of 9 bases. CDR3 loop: CASSQGVGAYEQYF. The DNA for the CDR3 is TGCGCCAGCAGCCAAGGTGTAGGGGCCTACGAGCAGTACTTC.

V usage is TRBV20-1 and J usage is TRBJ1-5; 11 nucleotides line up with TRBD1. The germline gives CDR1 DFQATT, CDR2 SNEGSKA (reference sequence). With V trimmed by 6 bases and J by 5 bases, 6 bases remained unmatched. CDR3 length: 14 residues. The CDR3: CSAPDRGHHQPQHF. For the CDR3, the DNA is TGCAGTGCACCGGACAGGGGGCATCATCAGCCCCAGCATTTT.

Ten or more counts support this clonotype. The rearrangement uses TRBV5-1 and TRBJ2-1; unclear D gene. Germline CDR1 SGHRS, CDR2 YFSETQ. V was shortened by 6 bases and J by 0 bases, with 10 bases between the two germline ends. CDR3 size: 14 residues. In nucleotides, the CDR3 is TGCGCCAGCATGGAAACGCCCTCCTACAATGAGCAGTTCTTC. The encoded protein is CASMETPSYNEQFF.

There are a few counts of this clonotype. The DNA of the CDR3 is TGTGCCAGCAGCTTAGTGCAGGGGGCTCATCAGCCCCAGCATTTT. Translating it yields CASSLVQGAHQPQHF. The genes are TRBV7-8 and TRBJ1-5; 8 nucleotides line up with TRBD1. V shed 1 base and J 5 bases; nucleotides not matched to a gene: 4. Looked up from germline, CDR1 is SGHVS and CDR2 is FQNEAQ. The CDR3 totals 15 residues.

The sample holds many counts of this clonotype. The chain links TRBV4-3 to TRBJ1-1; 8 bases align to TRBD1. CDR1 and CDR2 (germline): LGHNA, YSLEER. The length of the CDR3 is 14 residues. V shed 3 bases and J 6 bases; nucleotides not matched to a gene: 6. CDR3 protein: CASSHGQGSSEAFF. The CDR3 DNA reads TGCGCCAGCAGCCACGGACAGGGAAGCTCTGAAGCTTTCTTT.

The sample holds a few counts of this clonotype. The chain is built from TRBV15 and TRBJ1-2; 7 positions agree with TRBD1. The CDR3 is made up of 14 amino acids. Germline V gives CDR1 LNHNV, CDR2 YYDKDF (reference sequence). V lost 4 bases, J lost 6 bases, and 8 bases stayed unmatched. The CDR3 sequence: CATSTTGTVNGYTF. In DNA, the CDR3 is TGTGCCACCAGCACGACCGGGACAGTGAATGGCTACACCTTC.

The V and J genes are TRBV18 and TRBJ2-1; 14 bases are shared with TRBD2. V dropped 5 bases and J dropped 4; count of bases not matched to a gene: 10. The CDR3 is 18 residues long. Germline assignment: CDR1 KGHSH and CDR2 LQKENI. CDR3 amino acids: CASSSGTSGGKLYNEQFF. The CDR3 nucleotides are TGTGCCAGCTCATCCGGGACTAGCGGGGGCAAATTGTACAATGAGCAGTTCTTC.